A single sample is the source of the 27 T cell receptor beta chains below, sequenced in a study of glioma-infiltrating T cells. Using RNA template, CDR3s of TCR alpha and beta were amplified with iRepertoire arm-PCR. MiXCR, applied by TCRdb to the multiplex PCR reads, yields one record per CDR3 protein. The repertoire holds about 180,000 distinct CDR3 sequences, with around 40% as singletons. Sequencing was done on a sample of glioma tissue, nonneoplastic brain tissue, or PBMCs (not recorded which). The receptors come from a human donor with low-grade glioma or glioblastoma, undergoing nonglioma brain surgery, or in good health (not recorded which).

This clonotype has a count of ten or more. This chain links TRBV28 with TRBJ2-1; unclear D gene. Trimming shortened V by 2 bases and J by 2 bases, and 4 bases separated the two germline ends. Germline CDR1 MDHEN, CDR2 SYDVKM. The CDR3 is 13 amino acids. In nucleotides, the CDR3 is TGTGCCAGCAGTTTAGCCCCCTACAATGAGCAGTTCTTC. Protein: CASSLAPYNEQFF. Together with reference TRBV28 and TRBJ2-1, the CDR3 gives the full variable domain: DVKVTQSSRYLVKRTGEKVFLECVQDMDHENMFWYRQDPGLGLRLIYFSYDVKMKEKGDIPEGYSVSREKKERFSLILESASTNQTSMYLCASSLAPYNEQFFGPGTRLTVL.

This clonotype was observed many times. The chain employs TRBV28 and TRBJ1-2; maybe TRBD1 (5 bases). CDR1 and CDR2 (germline): MDHEN, SYDVKM. This CDR3 contains 13 residues. The ends were cut back, 0 bases at V and 8 bases at J, with 10 bases in the middle. CDR3 nucleotides: TGTGCCAGCAGTTTATGGGCAGGGAACGGCTACACCTTC. Protein sequence: CASSLWAGNGYTF.

As to this clonotype: A much more abundant neighbour one base away suggests this may be a read error. V usage is TRBV6-2 or TRBV6-3 and J usage is TRBJ2-7; D perhaps matches TRBD1 (6 bases). The CDR3 totals 13 residues. The V gene's germline CDR1 is MNHEY and CDR2 SVGEGT. Trimming removed 5 bases at V and 3 bases at J, with 11 bases between. DNA of the CDR3: TGTGCCAGCAGTCGGGACACCTTCTACGAGCAGTACTTC. Translation: CASSRDTFYEQYF.

This clonotype has a handful of counts. This sequence joins TRBV14 and TRBJ1-2; 8 positions match TRBD1. The CDR3 has 15 residues. Germline V CDR1 and CDR2: SGHDN, FVKESK. V gave up 1 base and J gave up 7 bases; unmatched junction bases: 8. CDR3 nucleotides: TGTGCCAGCAGCCAAGGACCGGGACAGGCTTCTGGCTACACCTTC. Its translation: CASSQGPGQASGYTF.

At least ten counts were recorded for this clonotype. This rearrangement joins TRBV19 to TRBJ2-1; either TRBD1 or TRBD2 may fit D (5 bases each). The V end lost 3 bases, the J end lost 5 bases, and 11 bases lay between the germline ends. Germline CDR1 and CDR2: LNHDA and SQIVND (reference sequence). The CDR3 covers 14 residues. The CDR3 is CASSIPGAHNEQFF. CDR3 coding DNA: TGTGCCAGTAGTATTCCCGGGGCCCACAATGAGCAGTTCTTC.

As concerns this clonotype: The CDR3 does not close with the conserved phenylalanine or tryptophan, likely indicating a read error. The V and J genes are TRBV28 and TRBJ1-2; possible D gene TRBD1, 5 bases. Germline CDR1 reads MDHEN; CDR2 reads SYDVKM. Trimming took off 8 bases at V and 5 bases at J, with 12 bases between the two ends. CDR3 length: 12 residues. The CDR3 here is CASVGDSYGYTL. CDR3 nucleotides: TGTGCCAGCGTTGGAGACAGTTATGGCTACACCTTA.

Concerning this clonotype itself: A much bigger clone sits one base away, suggesting this may be a read error. The chain has TRBV6-1 and TRBJ2-7, with 13 bases aligning to TRBD2. Unmatched junction bases numbered 24, after V lost 6 bases and J lost 7 bases. This CDR3 region has 20 residues. Per the germline V gene, CDR1 is MNHNS and CDR2 is SASEGT. The CDR3 region is CASSTRPGTSGTRADNEQYF. The CDR3 nucleotides are TGTGCCAGCAGCACCCGACCCGGGACTAGCGGGACGAGGGCCGACAATGAGCAGTACTTC.

This chain connects TRBV29-1 to TRBJ1-1; no firm D call. The CDR3 sequence is 11 residues long. The germline V gene encodes CDR1 SQVTM and CDR2 ANQGSEA. V lost 5 bases, J lost 7 bases, and 11 bases lay in between. DNA of the CDR3: TGCAGCGTTTTTCCTCAGCTTGAAGCTTTCTTT. This codes for CSVFPQLEAFF.

This chain connects TRBV4-2 to TRBJ2-7; D perhaps matches TRBD1 (6 bases). The ends were cut back, 0 bases at V and 3 bases at J, with 12 bases in the middle. The CDR3 sequence is 15 residues long. Germline CDR1 is LGHNA and CDR2 is YNFKEQ. DNA for the CDR3: TGTGCCAGCAGCCAAGAGACGGGACACCTCTACGAGCAGTACTTC. Its translation is CASSQETGHLYEQYF.

The genes are TRBV5-4 and TRBJ1-1; possibly TRBD1 for D (5 bases). V was pared by 0 bases and J by 7 bases, with 7 bases between. The CDR3 loop spans 12 amino acids. Germline assignment: CDR1 SGHNT and CDR2 YYREEE (reference sequence). The CDR3 loop is CASSLVGDEAFF. The DNA of the CDR3 is TGTGCCAGCAGCTTGGTGGGGGATGAAGCTTTCTTT.

This clonotype showed up just once. Because it lacks the conserved phenylalanine or tryptophan at the end, this CDR3 is likely a read error. The genes are TRBV12-3 or TRBV12-4 and TRBJ2-7; TRBD2 is a possible D gene (5 bases). Trimming cost V 7 bases and J 5 bases, with 15 bases left between them. CDR3 length: 13 amino acids. This CDR3 is CASNTLGSHEQYL. For the CDR3, the DNA is TGTGCCAGCAACACGCTGGGGAGCCACGAGCAGTACTTA.

The V call is TRBV3-1, the J call TRBJ1-1, with D uncertain. The CDR3 is 14 residues long. V was trimmed by 5 bases and J by 6 bases, leaving 16 bases between them. Germline V CDR1 and CDR2: LGHDT, YNNKEL (reference sequence). CDR3 nucleotides: TGTGCCAGCAGCTTCACCGCGTCCTCGTCTGAAGCTTTCTTT. Protein sequence: CASSFTASSSEAFF.

Here the CDR3 DNA reads TGTGCCAGCAGTTACTTAACCGGGACTAGAGAGAAGCTGACCTCCTACGAGCAGTACTTC. Translated: CASSYLTGTREKLTSYEQYF. The chain couples TRBV6-7 to TRBJ2-7, with TRBD2 identical over 8 bases. Being an ORF, TRBV6-7 has a function that is uncertain. The CDR3 is 20 amino acids. With V trimmed by 1 base and J by 0 bases, 17 bases remained unmatched.

This clonotype was recorded many times. The rearrangement uses TRBV20-1 and TRBJ2-3; 12 bases agree with TRBD2. Germline trimming cut 3 bases from V and 6 bases from J; bases unmatched to any gene: 4. The germline gives CDR1 DFQATT, CDR2 SNEGSKA (reference sequence). This CDR3 comprises 14 residues. CDR3 protein: CSARTSGRKDTQYF. CDR3 sequence (DNA): TGCAGTGCTAGGACTAGCGGGAGAAAGGATACGCAGTATTTT.

Worth noting for this clonotype: The CDR3 ends on some other residue instead of the conserved phenylalanine or tryptophan, so this is likely a read error. The chain links TRBV19 to TRBJ2-3; TRBD1 might be the D (6 bases). CDR1 is LNHDA, CDR2 SQIVND, per germline (reference sequence). This CDR3 contains 14 residues. V was pared by 6 bases and J by 3 bases, with 13 bases between. The CDR3 here is CASRETGRTDTQYL. CDR3 in DNA: TGTGCCAGTAGGGAAACAGGGCGAACAGATACGCAGTATCTT.

This clonotype was detected once. The chain couples TRBV12-3 or TRBV12-4 to TRBJ2-3; no clear D. The CDR3 loop spans 14 amino acids. Trimming shortened V by 6 bases and J by 3 bases, and 13 bases separated the two germline ends. The CDR3 region has the DNA TGTGCCAGCAGCACCGACAAGGCAACAGATACGCAGTATTTT. This encodes CASSTDKATDTQYF.

Of note for this clonotype: Since a much larger clone is just one base distant, this may be a read error. This chain links TRBV7-2 with TRBJ1-2; D gene uncertain. CDR1 is SGHTA and CDR2 is FQGNSA in the germline V gene. This CDR3 has 14 residues. The CDR3 loop reads CASSSREAIYGFTF. As DNA, the CDR3 is TGTGCCAGCAGCTCCCGGGAAGCCATCTATGGCTTCACCTTC.

The chain combines TRBV20-1 with TRBJ2-1; 7 bases align to TRBD2. From germline, CDR1 is DFQATT and CDR2 SNEGSKA (reference sequence). This CDR3 is built from 16 residues. The junction had 21 bases not matched to a gene; V was cut back by 6 bases and J by 10 bases. CDR3 in amino acids: CSATLGGGTKGWEQFF. The CDR3 DNA reads TGCAGTGCCACCCTGGGGGGGGGGACGAAAGGATGGGAGCAGTTCTTC.

This clonotype was counted ten times or more. The chain is built from TRBV12-3 or TRBV12-4 and TRBJ2-1; 7 nucleotides align to TRBD2. The CDR3 totals 11 residues. V was clipped by 1 base and J by 12 bases; unmatched bases: 0. The CDR3 DNA is TGTGCCAGCAGTTTAGAGCGGGGGCAGTTCTTC. Translated, it gives CASSLERGQFF.

A few counts support this clonotype. V usage is TRBV12-3 or TRBV12-4 and J usage is TRBJ2-1; 10 bases align to TRBD2. This CDR3 is 17 amino acids long. V was pared by 7 bases and J by 3 bases, with 12 bases of the junction left unmatched. The CDR3 here is CASIWAVAGGHYNEQFF. The CDR3 nucleotides read TGTGCCAGCATATGGGCCGTAGCGGGAGGCCACTACAATGAGCAGTTCTTC.

In its sample, this clonotype was seen many times. The chain employs TRBV5-1 and TRBJ2-1, with 8 bases that match TRBD1. Germline loops: CDR1 SGHRS, CDR2 YFSETQ. J lost 3 bases, V lost 0 bases, and 5 bases had no gene match. CDR3 length: 16 amino acids. CDR3 coding DNA: TGCGCCAGCAGCTTGGGGGGCAGGGGGCTCTACAATGAGCAGTTCTTC. It encodes CASSLGGRGLYNEQFF.

This clonotype was counted at least ten times. The V call is TRBV6-6, the J call TRBJ2-2; D uncertain. Germline V CDR1 and CDR2: MNHNY, SVGAGI (reference sequence). This CDR3 contains 13 residues. V lost 0 bases to trimming and J lost 8 bases, with 7 bases between them. This CDR3 is CASSYSSGGELFF. The CDR3 coding sequence is TGTGCCAGCAGTTACTCGTCAGGAGGGGAGCTGTTTTTT.

Many counts were recorded for this clonotype. J is TRBJ2-2 and V is TRBV6-2 or TRBV6-3; D may be TRBD1 (5 bases). This CDR3 is built from 13 residues. Trimming pared 2 bases from V and 5 bases from J, leaving 6 bases between. The germline CDR1 and CDR2 sequences are MNHEY and SVGEGT. The DNA for the CDR3 is TGTGCCAGCAGTTACCCAGGGACCGGGGAGCTGTTTTTT. Translated, it gives CASSYPGTGELFF.

Comments on this clonotype: A much larger clone sits a single nucleotide away, making a read error possible. J is TRBJ1-5 and V is TRBV7-2; tentatively, D is TRBD1 (5 bases). V lost 7 bases and J lost 11, with 27 bases in between. Germline CDR1 and CDR2: SGHTA and FQGNSA. This CDR3 is 16 amino acids long. The CDR3 coding sequence is TGTGCCAGCATAATGCGGGCAGACAGCGACATATCAGCCCAGCATTTT. Translating gives CASIMRADSDISAQHF.

As concerns this clonotype: This may be a read error: a much more frequent sequence differs by one nucleotide. The chain couples TRBV28 to TRBJ1-5, with unresolved D. V lost 2 bases, J lost 5 bases, and 16 bases lay in between. The CDR3 runs to 16 residues. CDR1 and CDR2 from the germline V gene are MDHEN and SYDVKM. Here the CDR3 reads CASSLPGSPDDQPQHF. CDR3 nucleotides: TGTGCCAGCAGTTTACCTGGCTCACCAGACGATCAGCCCCAGCATTTT.

The chain has TRBV28 and TRBJ2-1, with D hard to call. The germline gives CDR1 MDHEN, CDR2 SYDVKM. The CDR3 has 9 residues. V was shortened by 9 bases and J by 8 bases, with 5 bases between the two germline ends. CDR3 coding DNA: TGTGCCAGTCCCTATGAGCAGTTCTTC. Translating gives CASPYEQFF.

V gene TRBV19 combines with J gene TRBJ2-7; 14 bases are shared with TRBD2. CDR3 length: 18 amino acids. V lost 4 bases, J lost 4 bases, and 12 bases stayed unmatched. CDR1 LNHDA and CDR2 SQIVND come from the germline V gene (reference sequence). The CDR3 nucleotides read TGTGCCAGTAGTACAGTCGGGACTAGCGGGAGAAAGGGATACGAGCAGTACTTC. It is translated as CASSTVGTSGRKGYEQYF. Full variable domain (remainder filled in from reference TRBV19 and TRBJ2-7): DGGITQSPKYLFRKEGQNVTLSCEQNLNHDAMYWYRQDPGQGLRLIYYSQIVNDFQKGDIAEGYSVSREKKESFPLTVTSAQKNPTAFYLCASSTVGTSGRKGYEQYFGPGTRLTVT.